Below, 25 T cell receptor beta chains from the same sample are listed, as sequenced in a study of blood T cell repertoires in COVID-19. TCRdb's copy holds only in-frame clones and misses some; the assay was immunoSEQ multiplex PCR. This sample has 55,000 or so clones, with around 80% found just once. Sequences were obtained from peripheral blood. The receptors derive from a man aged 25-40 years with COVID-19, enrolled during active disease.

The chain employs TRBV6-5 and TRBJ1-2; possibly TRBD1 for D (6 bases). V was pared by 4 bases and J by 13 bases, with 22 bases between. CDR1 MNHEY and CDR2 SVGAGI come from the germline V gene. This CDR3 region has 14 residues. The CDR3 nucleotides read TGTGCCAGCAGTTCTAGGAGACAGGTCTCCCCAGGCACCTTC. Its translation is CASSSRRQVSPGTF.

V and J are TRBV27 and TRBJ1-6; 9 nucleotides agree with TRBD1. With V trimmed by 0 bases and J by 7 bases, 7 bases remained unmatched. CDR1 MNHEY and CDR2 SMNVEV come from the germline V gene (reference sequence). This CDR3 comprises 17 residues. This CDR3 is CASSLSQGTGPNSPLHF. The CDR3 DNA is TGTGCCAGCAGTTTATCGCAGGGGACAGGGCCGAATTCACCCCTCCACTTT.

The gene calls are TRBV4-1 and TRBJ2-1, with TRBD2 as a possible D gene (6 bases). Germline CDR1 is MGHRA and CDR2 is YSYEKL. This CDR3 comprises 15 residues. Trimming stripped 0 bases from V and 6 bases from J, with 12 bases between. Here the CDR3 DNA reads TGCGCCAGCAGCCAAGAGCGGGTCGGGGGCAATGAGCAGTTCTTC. Its protein product is CASSQERVGGNEQFF.

This clone was picked up one time. The CDR3 sequence: CASSPSGGGNTIYF. As DNA, the CDR3 is TGTGCTAGTAGCCCTTCAGGGGGTGGAAACACCATATATTTT. The chain employs TRBV12-5 and TRBJ1-3, with TRBD1 identical over 7 bases. Looked up from germline, CDR1 is LGHNT and CDR2 is FRNRAP. The CDR3 consists of 14 residues. V was pared by 8 bases and J by 3 bases, with 7 bases of the junction left unmatched.

This clone was seen a single time. The CDR3 spells CASSEEAGEQYF. In DNA, the CDR3 is TGTGCCAGCAGTGAAGAGGCGGGCGAGCAGTACTTC. The rearrangement joins TRBV2 to TRBJ2-7; maybe TRBD2 (5 bases). CDR1 and CDR2 from the germline V gene are SNHLY and FYNNEI. The ends were cut back, 1 base at V and 6 bases at J, with 7 bases in the middle. The CDR3 spans 12 residues.

This clone was detected only a few times. The V and J genes are TRBV11-2 and TRBJ2-1; 15 bases are a match to TRBD2. CDR3 size: 18 residues. Trimming at V came to 5 bases and at J to 3 bases, leaving 8 bases not matched to a gene. The V gene's germline CDR1 is SGHAT and CDR2 FQNNGV. The CDR3 loop reads CASSTGTSGGYFYNEQFF. The CDR3 region has the DNA TGTGCCAGCAGCACCGGGACTAGCGGGGGGTACTTCTACAATGAGCAGTTCTTC.

The rearrangement links TRBV27 to TRBJ1-2; 8 nucleotides agree with TRBD1. CDR3 size: 15 residues. Germline CDR1 is MNHEY and CDR2 is SMNVEV (reference sequence). V shed 3 bases and J 1 base; nucleotides not matched to a gene: 4. CDR3 DNA sequence: TGTGCCAGCAGTTTGGTTGGACAGGGTAACTATGGCTACACCTTC. Translation: CASSLVGQGNYGYTF.

This clone has a single count. CDR3 nucleotides: TGTGCCTGGACAGGGTGGAATTCACCCCTCCACTTT. Its translation is CAWTGWNSPLHF. The genes are TRBV30 and TRBJ1-6, with D possibly matching TRBD1 (5 bases). V was shortened by 4 bases and J by 7 bases, with 8 bases between the two germline ends. The V gene's germline CDR1 is GTSNPN and CDR2 SVGIG (reference sequence). CDR3 length: 12 residues.

The chain has TRBV18 and TRBJ2-3; 12 positions agree with TRBD2. V dropped 6 bases and J dropped 1; count of bases not matched to a gene: 5. The V gene's germline CDR1 is KGHSH and CDR2 LQKENI. The CDR3 contains 16 residues. The CDR3 bases are TGTGCCAGCTCTCGGACTAGCGGGAAACGCACAGATACGCAGTATTTT. It yields the protein CASSRTSGKRTDTQYF.

The V and J genes are TRBV6-2 or TRBV6-3 and TRBJ2-5; 10 nucleotides match TRBD2. Per the germline V gene, CDR1 is MNHEY and CDR2 is SVGEGT. This CDR3 spans 16 amino acids. V shed 7 bases, J shed 2 bases, and the junction held 10 bases outside the gene matches. This CDR3 is CASTPWRAGGQETQYF. The CDR3 DNA follows: TGTGCCAGCACCCCGTGGCGAGCGGGGGGGCAAGAGACCCAGTACTTC.

This clone was recorded only once. The chain couples TRBV12-3 or TRBV12-4 to TRBJ2-1, with D perhaps matching TRBD1 (6 bases). The CDR3 covers 13 residues. The V end lost 7 bases, the J end lost 8 bases, and 15 bases lay between the germline ends. The CDR3 is CASTSDSGHEQFF. The CDR3 coding sequence is TGTGCCAGCACCTCGGACAGTGGACATGAGCAGTTCTTC.

This chain links TRBV30 with TRBJ1-5, with a possible D match to TRBD1 (5 bases). The CDR3 is 14 residues long. V lost 0 bases and J lost 6, with 12 bases in between. Germline V gives CDR1 GTSNPN, CDR2 SVGIG (reference sequence). The CDR3 DNA sequence: TGTGCCTGGAGTGTATTGGGCGGGGGTCAGCCCCAGCATTTT. Protein: CAWSVLGGGQPQHF.

The J gene is TRBJ2-2, the V gene TRBV4-1; D is ambiguous. V lost 4 bases and J lost 2, with 8 bases in between. The CDR3 contains 14 residues. Germline V gene data show CDR1 as MGHRA and CDR2 as YSYEKL. The CDR3 region is CASSPRINTGELFF. CDR3 DNA sequence: TGCGCCAGCAGCCCGCGGATAAACACCGGGGAGCTGTTTTTT.

This rearrangement joins TRBV7-9 to TRBJ2-6, with D maybe TRBD2 (5 bases). Germline V gene sequence: CDR1 SEHNR, CDR2 FQNEAQ (reference sequence). This CDR3 has 15 amino acids. Trimming cost V 1 base and J 2 bases, with 6 bases left between them. CDR3 residues: CASSLDGAGANVLTF. The CDR3 bases are TGTGCCAGCAGCTTAGACGGGGCTGGGGCCAACGTCCTGACTTTC. Complete variable domain (other parts from reference TRBV7-9 and TRBJ2-6): DTGVSQNPRHKITKRGQNVTFRCDPISEHNRLYWYRQTLGQGPEFLTYFQNEAQLEKSRLLSDRFSAERPKGSFSTLEIQRTEQGDSAMYLCASSLDGAGANVLTFGAGSRLTVL.

This chain uses TRBV29-1 with TRBJ1-3, with a weak D call TRBD1 (5 bases). Germline V gives CDR1 SQVTM, CDR2 ANQGSEA. This CDR3 contains 13 residues. V lost 6 bases, J lost 2 bases, and 11 bases lay in between. CDR3 DNA sequence: TGCAGCGTACGCAGGACAACTGGAAACACCATATATTTT. Its protein is CSVRRTTGNTIYF.

In its sample, this clone was seen a few times. This rearrangement joins TRBV5-4 to TRBJ2-5; TRBD2 matches at 11 bases. This CDR3 spans 17 amino acids. Looked up from germline, CDR1 is SGHNT and CDR2 is YYREEE (reference sequence). V lost 0 bases, J lost 4 bases, and 8 bases stayed unmatched. The CDR3 loop reads CASSLDLAGGGGETQYF. The CDR3 region has the DNA TGTGCCAGCAGCTTGGACCTAGCGGGAGGCGGGGGAGAGACCCAGTACTTC. Variable domain in full (rest from reference TRBV5-4 and TRBJ2-5): ETGVTQSPTHLIKTRGQQVTLRCSSQSGHNTVSWYQQALGQGPQFIFQYYREEENGRGNFPPRFSGLQFPNYSSELNVNALELDDSALYLCASSLDLAGGGGETQYFGPGTRLLVL.

The J gene is TRBJ2-2, the V gene TRBV9; the D is unclear. V shed 1 base and J shed 3 bases, with 16 bases lying between them. The CDR3 runs 17 residues. Germline CDR1 reads SGDLS; CDR2 reads YYNGEE. The CDR3 DNA reads as TGTGCCAGCAGCGTACGCTCCGGAGTCCCCTACACCGGGGAGCTGTTTTTT. Its protein is CASSVRSGVPYTGELFF. The entire variable domain, with the rest obtained from reference TRBV9 and TRBJ2-2, is as follows: DSGVTQTPKHLITATGQRVTLRCSPRSGDLSVYWYQQSLDQGLQFLIQYYNGEERAKGNILERFSAQQFPDLHSELNLSSLELGDSALYFCASSVRSGVPYTGELFFGEGSRLTVL.

The genes are TRBV11-3 and TRBJ2-7; D ambiguous. This CDR3 contains 13 residues. Deletions cut 5 bases from V and 3 bases from J, with 11 bases between. Germline V gene sequence: CDR1 SGHNT, CDR2 YENEEA. CDR3 DNA: TGTGCCAGCAGCCCACATCCATTCTACGAGCAGTACTTC. Translation: CASSPHPFYEQYF.

This sequence joins TRBV7-6 and TRBJ1-1, with a possible D match to TRBD1 (6 bases). The length of the CDR3 is 15 residues. Germline V gene sequence: CDR1 SGHVS, CDR2 FNYEAQ. Trimming took off 6 bases at V and 2 bases at J, with 16 bases between the two ends. This CDR3 reads CASRQTGTLNTEAFF. CDR3 coding DNA: TGTGCCAGCAGACAAACCGGGACACTTAACACTGAAGCTTTCTTT.

The chain has TRBV24-1 and TRBJ2-1; D might be TRBD1 (7 bases). This CDR3 is 16 amino acids long. Trimming cost V 9 bases and J 8 bases, with 25 bases left between them. CDR1 and CDR2 (germline): KGHDR, SFDVKD. DNA for the CDR3: TGTGCCACCTCCGGAGGGACCGGAGACAGGGAGGATGAGCAGTTCTTC. It yields the protein CATSGGTGDREDEQFF.

The rearrangement joins TRBV11-3 to TRBJ2-5, with TRBD2 identical over 12 bases. Germline CDR1 SGHNT, CDR2 YENEEA. The CDR3 has 17 residues. The V and J ends lost 5 bases and 5 bases, in that order; junction bases with no gene match: 12. CDR3 in amino acids: CASSTRLAGEGGETQYF. In nucleotides, the CDR3 is TGTGCCAGCAGCACCAGACTAGCGGGAGAGGGGGGGGAGACCCAGTACTTC.

This clone was counted a few times. The chain is built from TRBV10-1 and TRBJ2-3, with TRBD2 identical over 8 bases. V lost 3 bases and J lost 6; bases outside the gene matches: 5. The CDR3 runs to 14 residues. Germline lookup yields CDR1 WNHNN and CDR2 SYGVQD (reference sequence). CDR3 in DNA: TGCGCCAGCAGTGAAGGACTAGCAAGGGATACGCAGTATTTT. Translation gives CASSEGLARDTQYF.

CDR3 bases: TGTGCCAGCAGACAGGGAGGGGACTATGGCTACACCTTC. Residues: CASRQGGDYGYTF. This chain joins TRBV6-5 and TRBJ1-2; perhaps TRBD1 as D (6 bases). In germline, CDR1 is MNHEY, CDR2 SVGAGI. The CDR3 has 13 residues. Trimming took 6 bases from V and 3 from J, leaving 11 bases between them.

This rearrangement joins TRBV7-3 to TRBJ2-3, with D perhaps TRBD1 (6 bases). This CDR3 has 12 amino acids. V shed 5 bases and J shed 6 bases, with 9 bases lying between them. From germline, CDR1 is SGHTA and CDR2 FQGTGA. The CDR3 DNA is TGTGCCAGCAGCATCGACAGGGATACGCAGTATTTT. It yields the protein CASSIDRDTQYF.

This chain uses TRBV30 with TRBJ2-5, with a weak D call TRBD1 (5 bases). This CDR3 comprises 12 residues. V dropped 1 base and J dropped 5 bases, with 8 bases sitting between them. Germline lookup yields CDR1 GTSNPN and CDR2 SVGIG (reference sequence). The CDR3 bases are TGTGCCTGGAGTGAGGGGATGGAGACCCAGTACTTC. This gives the protein CAWSEGMETQYF.